This T cell receptor (beta chain) is drawn from a study of blood T cells in healthy people across ages. Findings and caveats of the study: TCR beta diversity was tightly associated with the proportion of naive T cells. Researchers said unsorted PBMCs prevented a conclusive naive versus antigen-experienced comparison.

On this clonotype: Its antigen is still unknown.

Trimming took 10 bases from V and 5 from J, leaving 15 bases between them. Germline V gene sequence: CDR1 MGHDK, CDR2 SYGVNS. The CDR3 runs to 12 residues. Using a J-beta primer mix together with a sample-barcoded 5' primer, a second PCR was run for about 6 to 11 cycles. Unique molecular identifiers of 12 random nucleotides labeled each cDNA. TCRdb reprocessed the 5' RACE reads via MiXCR and lists one record per CDR3 protein. The data contain 800,000 or so distinct CDR3 sequences, about half of them seen just once; the ten biggest clones take up around a sixth. Per-sample yields of isolated PBMCs were at least 6 million.

The specimen sequenced was blood. The chain carries TRBV25-1 and TRBJ2-7; maybe TRBD2 (6 bases). The sequence came from a man of 80 years or more in good health. CDR3 DNA sequence: TGTGCCACTAGGCGGGGCAGCGACGAGCAGTACTTC. This gives the protein CATRRGSDEQYF.